Listed here are 18 T cell receptor beta chains from one sample, sequenced in a study of shared clonotypes between healthy human individuals (dated by TCRdb to 2018 to 2021). CD8 naive samples consisted of CD45RO-negative cells that were positively selected for CCR7, yielding a CD45RA+CCR7+ population without TemRA cells. Libraries were prepared through the immunoSEQ multiplex PCR assay. TCRdb took this table from immuneACCESS and kept in-frame rearrangements with V and J called. Such tables lack part of the clones; where checked against another copy, unresolved V genes explain under half of the gap, and the rest is unexplained. This sample gives 1.5 million to 2.5 million clones in total; about 95% of them show up just once. Roughly 1.2% of the sample lies in the top ten. What was sequenced was naive CD8+ T cells sorted from blood. According to the study, the label for this sample's cell subset or site signals: CD45RA+CCR7+. These receptors were collected from a man aged 18 to 30 in good health.

This clone was counted a few times. V gene TRBV6-5 combines with J gene TRBJ2-1; no definite D call. Germline CDR1 and CDR2: MNHEY and SVGAGI. V was clipped by 2 bases and J by 8 bases, with 4 bases between them. The CDR3 spans 11 residues. CDR3 amino acids: CASSYADEQFF. The DNA of the CDR3 is TGTGCCAGCAGTTACGCGGATGAGCAGTTCTTC.

The V gene is TRBV7-9, the J gene TRBJ2-3, with 8 bases fitting TRBD2. The CDR3 covers 17 residues. After removal of 4 bases from V and 0 bases from J, the junction contained 9 bases not matched to a gene. Germline V CDR1 and CDR2: SEHNR, FQNEAQ (reference sequence). CDR3 sequence reads: CASSSPPLAASTDTQYF. CDR3 coding DNA: TGTGCCAGCAGCTCCCCCCCACTAGCGGCTAGCACAGATACGCAGTATTTT.

The chain carries TRBV11-3 and TRBJ1-2, with D perhaps TRBD1 (6 bases). The CDR3 runs 16 residues. CDR1 is SGHNT, CDR2 YENEEA, per germline. V was shortened by 0 bases and J by 5 bases, with 16 bases between the two germline ends. The CDR3 is CASSLDGNRAHYGYTF. For the CDR3, the DNA is TGTGCCAGCAGCTTAGACGGGAACAGGGCCCATTATGGCTACACCTTC. The whole variable domain, remainder taken from reference TRBV11-3 and TRBJ1-2, is EAGVVQSPRYKIIEKKQPVAFWCNPISGHNTLYWYLQNLGQGPELLIRYENEEAVDDSQLPKDRFSAERLKGVDSTLKIQPAELGDSAVYLCASSLDGNRAHYGYTFGSGTRLTVV.

The chain recombines TRBV7-9 with TRBJ2-1; 7 bases align to TRBD2. V dropped 0 bases and J dropped 3; count of bases not matched to a gene: 5. The CDR3 length is 16 residues. Germline lookup yields CDR1 SEHNR and CDR2 FQNEAQ (reference sequence). The CDR3 loop reads CASSLARGDYYNEQFF. CDR3 in DNA: TGTGCCAGCAGCTTAGCTCGGGGGGACTACTACAATGAGCAGTTCTTC.

V gene TRBV27 combines with J gene TRBJ2-4; a possible D gene is TRBD2 (6 bases). CDR1 and CDR2 from the germline V gene are MNHEY and SMNVEV (reference sequence). V lost 5 bases, J lost 7 bases, and 15 bases lay in between. The CDR3 runs 14 residues. CDR3 DNA sequence: TGTGCCAGCAGTCTGGCGGGGATGGTGAACATTCAGTACTTC. Its protein product is CASSLAGMVNIQYF.

The chain joins TRBV23-1 to TRBJ1-2; D gene unclear. TRBV23-1 is an ORF; its function is uncertain. The V and J ends lost 0 bases and 2 bases respectively, with 10 bases between them. The CDR3 spans 15 residues. The CDR3 is CASSQSLRANYGYTF. The CDR3 DNA sequence: TGCGCCAGCAGTCAATCGTTAAGGGCAAACTATGGCTACACCTTC.

This clone came up once. This chain connects TRBV7-2 to TRBJ2-1; 10 nucleotides align to TRBD2. V shed 5 bases and J 7 bases; nucleotides not matched to a gene: 8. Germline CDR1 reads SGHTA; CDR2 reads FQGNSA. The CDR3 is 15 amino acids. The CDR3 spells CASSRAGGPINEQFF. The CDR3 bases are TGTGCCAGCAGCCGAGCGGGAGGGCCTATAAATGAGCAGTTCTTC.

The chain is built from TRBV6-5 and TRBJ2-7; 11 nucleotides align to TRBD2. CDR1 and CDR2 from the germline V gene are MNHEY and SVGAGI. V dropped 0 bases and J dropped 3; count of bases not matched to a gene: 1. This CDR3 is 15 amino acids long. The CDR3 loop is CASSYSSGGDYEQYF. The CDR3 bases are TGTGCCAGCAGTTACTCTAGCGGGGGGGACTACGAGCAGTACTTC.

About this clone itself: Distinct nucleotide sequences in the sample also encode this CDR3. The V gene is TRBV6-5, the J gene TRBJ2-2, with D perhaps TRBD1 (5 bases). The V and J ends lost 0 bases and 7 bases respectively, with 6 bases between them. The germline CDR1 and CDR2 sequences are MNHEY and SVGAGI. CDR3 size: 13 residues. The CDR3 loop is CASSYSGVGELFF. For the CDR3, the DNA is TGTGCCAGCAGTTACTCAGGGGTCGGGGAGCTGTTTTTT.

The chain recombines TRBV13 with TRBJ2-7, with a tentative D call TRBD1 (5 bases). Germline V gives CDR1 PRHDT, CDR2 FYEKMQ (reference sequence). This CDR3 is built from 14 residues. V shed 4 bases and J shed 2 bases, with 12 bases lying between them. CDR3 amino acids: CASSSEGRAYEQYF. In DNA form, the CDR3 reads TGTGCCAGCAGCTCCGAAGGCAGGGCCTACGAGCAGTACTTC. Full variable domain (remainder filled in from reference TRBV13 and TRBJ2-7): AAGVIQSPRHLIKEKRETATLKCYPIPRHDTVYWYQQGPGQDPQFLISFYEKMQSDKGSIPDRFSAQQFSDYHSELNMSSLELGDSALYFCASSSEGRAYEQYFGPGTRLTVT.

This clone was picked up one time. CDR3 loop: CASSPTGSTYGYTF. The CDR3 DNA is TGTGCCAGCAGTCCGACAGGGTCGACCTATGGCTACACCTTC. The chain links TRBV27 to TRBJ1-2; 7 nucleotides agree with TRBD1. Per the germline V gene, CDR1 is MNHEY and CDR2 is SMNVEV (reference sequence). The CDR3 consists of 14 residues. The trim removed 5 bases at V and 4 bases at J, leaving 7 bases unmatched.

The chain recombines TRBV7-9 with TRBJ1-1, with TRBD1 identical over 7 bases. V gave up 4 bases and J gave up 4 bases; unmatched junction bases: 6. Germline V gene data show CDR1 as SEHNR and CDR2 as FQNEAQ (reference sequence). The CDR3 consists of 14 residues. CDR3 amino acids: CASSSVEGATEAFF. The DNA for the CDR3 is TGTGCCAGCAGCTCCGTTGAGGGGGCCACTGAAGCTTTCTTT.

V gene TRBV4-1 combines with J gene TRBJ2-7; 7 nucleotides match TRBD2. V was clipped by 1 base and J by 3 bases; unmatched bases: 6. Germline CDR1 reads MGHRA; CDR2 reads YSYEKL. This CDR3 spans 15 amino acids. Here the CDR3 DNA reads TGCGCCAGCAGCCAAGGAAGTGGGACTATCTACGAGCAGTACTTC. It translates to CASSQGSGTIYEQYF.

This clone was observed a handful of times. The same CDR3 also results from other DNA sequences found in this sample. This CDR3 reads CASSLRSGNTIYF. DNA for the CDR3: TGTGCCAGCAGCTTACGGAGTGGAAACACCATATATTTT. The V gene is TRBV13, the J gene TRBJ1-3; D gene unclear. Trimming removed 2 bases at V and 3 bases at J, with 5 bases between. The CDR3 is made up of 13 amino acids. Germline V lookup: CDR1 PRHDT, CDR2 FYEKMQ (reference sequence).

A note on this clone: The sample has other DNA sequences that encode this CDR3 too. The rearrangement uses TRBV27 and TRBJ1-1, with 8 bases lining up with TRBD1. The CDR3 is made up of 16 amino acids. CDR1 and CDR2 from the germline V gene are MNHEY and SMNVEV (reference sequence). V was pared by 0 bases and J by 1 base, with 4 bases of the junction left unmatched. CDR3 residues: CASSLSAGTGNTEAFF. The CDR3 DNA reads as TGTGCCAGCAGTTTATCGGCGGGGACAGGGAACACTGAAGCTTTCTTT.

As for this clone: Other nucleotide sequences from this sample produce the same CDR3. The J gene is TRBJ2-1, the V gene TRBV7-9; no firm D call. Germline V gene sequence: CDR1 SEHNR, CDR2 FQNEAQ (reference sequence). Trimming left V 2 bases short and J 5 bases short, with 7 bases between. The CDR3 runs 13 residues. As DNA, the CDR3 is TGTGCCAGCAGCTTATCATCTGACAATGAGCAGTTCTTC. It yields the protein CASSLSSDNEQFF.

The chain joins TRBV5-4 to TRBJ2-7; a possible D gene is TRBD2 (7 bases). V lost 0 bases, J lost 0 bases, and 10 bases lay in between. CDR1 is SGHNT, CDR2 YYREEE, per germline (reference sequence). This CDR3 comprises 15 residues. The DNA for the CDR3 is TGTGCCAGCAGCTTGGGAGCGGGACACTCCTACGAGCAGTACTTC. Its protein is CASSLGAGHSYEQYF.

The chain employs TRBV2 and TRBJ2-5; 9 bases fit TRBD2. The germline CDR1 and CDR2 sequences are SNHLY and FYNNEI. The CDR3 sequence is 16 residues long. The ends lost 3 bases at V and 3 bases at J; junction bases unmatched: 8. CDR3 in DNA: TGTGCCAGCAGTGAGAGTAGCGGGGGACTGGAAGAGACCCAGTACTTC. Its protein is CASSESSGGLEETQYF.